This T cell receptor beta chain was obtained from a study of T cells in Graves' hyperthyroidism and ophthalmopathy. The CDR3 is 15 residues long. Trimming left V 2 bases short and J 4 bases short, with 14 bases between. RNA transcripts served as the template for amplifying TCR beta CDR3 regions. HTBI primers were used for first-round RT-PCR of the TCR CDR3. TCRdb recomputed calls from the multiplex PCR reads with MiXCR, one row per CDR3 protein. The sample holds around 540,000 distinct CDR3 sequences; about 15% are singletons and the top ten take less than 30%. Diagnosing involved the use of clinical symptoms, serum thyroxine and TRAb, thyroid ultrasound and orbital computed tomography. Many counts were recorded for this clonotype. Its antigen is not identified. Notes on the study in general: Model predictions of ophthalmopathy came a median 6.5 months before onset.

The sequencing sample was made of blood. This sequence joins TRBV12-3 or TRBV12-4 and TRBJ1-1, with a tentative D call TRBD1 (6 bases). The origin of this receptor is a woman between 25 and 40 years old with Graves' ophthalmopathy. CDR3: CASSLNGGAGTEAFF. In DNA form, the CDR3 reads TGTGCCAGCAGTTTAAACGGGGGCGCGGGCACTGAAGCTTTCTTT.